This TCR beta chain derives from a study of CD8 T cells in ankylosing spondylitis. This clonotype was seen at least ten times. What it binds is not known. Notes on the study in general: Significant enrichment of disease-linked clones was reported in matched ankylosing spondylitis synovial fluid. A TCR beta motif made of fewer than ten highly homologous variants seemed typical of ankylosing spondylitis blood.

Researchers built TCR beta libraries using quantitative 5'-RACE with molecular barcodes. Each CDR3 protein gets one entry after TCRdb re-called the 5' RACE reads with MiXCR. Of 150,000 to 200,000 distinct CDR3 sequences detected, 18% appear once; the ten largest clones hold around 4.7%. The TCR comes from a male donor aged 5-29 years with ankylosing spondylitis or in good health (not recorded which). The sample was blood, either unsorted or a sorted T cell fraction (not recorded which).

CDR3 amino acids: CASSLGSGHYGYTF. CDR3 in DNA: TGTGCCAGCAGTTTGGGGTCGGGCCACTATGGCTACACCTTC. This rearrangement joins TRBV12-3 or TRBV12-4 to TRBJ1-2; no definite D call. The CDR3 is 14 amino acids. The V gene lost 3 bases and the J gene lost 3 bases, with 11 bases spanning the gap.